These 7 T cell receptor beta chains came from one sample sequenced in a study of cytomegalovirus exposure and HLA in healthy donors. The study ran its PCR with 60 Vbeta and 13 Jbeta primers. Assay: immunoSEQ multiplex PCR; the TCRdb copy retains only in-frame clones and omits some. The sample records 90,000 to 100,000 clones, under 90% being singletons. The sequencing input was PBMCs. Receptor source: a man aged 45-65 years in good health and CMV-seronegative.

This chain connects TRBV2 to TRBJ2-7; 11 bases fit TRBD2. Trimming cost V 6 bases and J 3 bases; bases outside gene matches: 4. Germline lookup yields CDR1 SNHLY and CDR2 FYNNEI. The CDR3 is 14 amino acids. The CDR3 is CASSITSGSYEQYF. The CDR3 DNA sequence: TGTGCCAGCAGCATAACTAGCGGGAGCTACGAGCAGTACTTC.

This chain joins TRBV28 and TRBJ2-1; no definite D call. The V gene's germline CDR1 is MDHEN and CDR2 SYDVKM. The CDR3 sequence is 10 residues long. The V end was cut by 10 bases, the J end by 14 bases, with 15 bases between. The CDR3 reads CATSQSLEFF. CDR3 nucleotides: TGTGCCACCTCCCAGTCGCTGGAGTTCTTC.

The chain uses TRBV29-1 and TRBJ2-5; 8 bases agree with TRBD2. The V and J ends lost 7 bases and 1 base, in that order; junction bases with no gene match: 8. The CDR3 totals 14 residues. Germline V gene sequence: CDR1 SQVTM, CDR2 ANQGSEA. For the CDR3, the DNA is TGCAGCGCTGCCGGACTAGCAGCCCAAGAGACCCAGTACTTC. It codes for CSAAGLAAQETQYF.

The rearrangement links TRBV5-1 to TRBJ2-7; D is ambiguous. The V gene's germline CDR1 is SGHRS and CDR2 YFSETQ. The V gene lost 0 bases and the J gene lost 12 bases, with 19 bases spanning the gap. This CDR3 region has 14 residues. The CDR3 protein is CASSLDWSGDPRYF. CDR3 coding DNA: TGCGCCAGCAGCTTGGACTGGTCCGGAGATCCGCGGTACTTC.

The chain carries TRBV28 and TRBJ1-1; 8 positions agree with TRBD1. CDR1 is MDHEN, CDR2 SYDVKM, per germline. V shed 3 bases and J 4 bases; nucleotides not matched to a gene: 7. The CDR3 is made up of 15 amino acids. CDR3 nucleotides: TGTGCCAGCAGTTTTCAGGGGGCTAGAGGCACTGAAGCTTTCTTT. Translating it yields CASSFQGARGTEAFF.

This sequence joins TRBV13 and TRBJ1-5; possible D gene TRBD1, 5 bases. CDR1 and CDR2 from the germline V gene are PRHDT and FYEKMQ (reference sequence). This CDR3 comprises 14 residues. The V and J ends lost 1 base and 3 bases respectively, with 7 bases between them. The CDR3 sequence is CASSLAGSNQPQHF. CDR3 nucleotides: TGTGCCAGCAGCTTAGCAGGGTCCAATCAGCCCCAGCATTTT.

The V gene is TRBV9, the J gene TRBJ2-1; TRBD2 matches at 10 bases. J lost 3 bases, V lost 3 bases, and 9 bases had no gene match. CDR1 is SGDLS, CDR2 YYNGEE, per germline. This CDR3 has 17 residues. This chain's CDR3 is CASSEHGLAEFYNEQFF. Here the CDR3 DNA reads TGTGCCAGCAGCGAGCACGGACTAGCGGAGTTCTACAATGAGCAGTTCTTC. Variable domain in full (rest from reference TRBV9 and TRBJ2-1): DSGVTQTPKHLITATGQRVTLRCSPRSGDLSVYWYQQSLDQGLQFLIQYYNGEERAKGNILERFSAQQFPDLHSELNLSSLELGDSALYFCASSEHGLAEFYNEQFFGPGTRLTVL.